A selection of T cell receptor beta chains follows, all from one sample in a study of patients and donors after allogeneic stem cell transplantation. TCRdb recomputed calls from the RT-PCR reads with MiXCR, one row per CDR3 protein. The data contain 100,000 to 120,000 distinct CDR3 sequences, less than 45% of them seen just once; the ten biggest clones take up more than 25%. Sequencing input: blood, either unsorted or a sorted T cell fraction (not recorded which). These receptors were collected from a human donor who was either an allogeneic HSCT recipient or a stem cell or donor lymphocyte infusion donor (not recorded which). It is not recorded whose cells these are; they may come from a transplant donor. Both conserved end residues are part of each CDR3. Each record gives: V gene, D gene, clone size, J gene, CDR3 protein, CDR3 DNA. A D gene is named only where the DNA matches it firmly. Not all rows give a size; the values are once, few, many and, for expanded clones, a class.

V: TRBV28
D: -
size: -
J: TRBJ2-7
CDR3: CASSPDGVPPDEQYF
DNA: TGTGCCAGCAGTCCAGACGGAGTCCCACCGGACGAGCAGTACTTC

V: TRBV20-1
D: TRBD1
size: -
J: TRBJ1-4
CDR3: CSAADRANEKLFF
DNA: TGCAGTGCGGCGGACAGGGCCAATGAAAAACTGTTTTTT

V: TRBV7-9
D: -
size: few
J: TRBJ2-3
CDR3: CASSLERALDTQYF
DNA: TGTGCCAGCAGCTTAGAGAGGGCCCTAGATACGCAGTATTTT

V: TRBV6-5
D: -
size: -
J: TRBJ1-3
CDR3: CASSSGPFSGNTIYF
DNA: TGTGCCAGCAGTTCGGGCCCCTTCTCTGGAAACACCATATATTTT

V: TRBV30
D: -
size: few
J: TRBJ2-7
CDR3: CAWSPYRAEQYF
DNA: TGTGCCTGGAGCCCCTACAGGGCAGAGCAGTACTTC

V: TRBV2
D: TRBD1
size: few
J: TRBJ1-6
CDR3: CASRGTGGPSPLHF
DNA: TGTGCCAGCAGGGGGACAGGGGGCCCCTCACCCCTCCACTTT

V: TRBV4-3
D: TRBD2
size: -
J: TRBJ2-1
CDR3: CASSLIPRGLAGDNEQFF
DNA: TGCGCCAGCAGCCTGATACCACGGGGACTAGCGGGGGACAATGAGCAGTTCTTC

V: TRBV28
D: -
size: -
J: TRBJ1-6
CDR3: CASSPRRTSKNSPLHF
DNA: TGTGCCAGCAGTCCTAGGAGGACCTCAAAGAATTCACCCCTCCACTTT

V: TRBV12-3/TRBV12-4
D: -
size: -
J: TRBJ2-7
CDR3: CASRGASYEQYF
DNA: TGTGCCAGCAGGGGGGCCTCCTACGAGCAGTACTTC

V: TRBV18
D: -
size: -
J: TRBJ1-5
CDR3: CASSPLGWNSNQPQHF
DNA: TGTGCCAGCTCACCCCTCGGTTGGAATAGCAATCAGCCCCAGCATTTT

V: TRBV7-7
D: TRBD1
size: few
J: TRBJ2-5
CDR3: CASSSGQGQTQYF
DNA: TGTGCCAGCAGCTCCGGACAGGGTCAGACCCAGTACTTC

V: TRBV28
D: TRBD1
size: few
J: TRBJ1-2
CDR3: CASSLTGGLFGYTF
DNA: TGTGCCAGCAGTTTGACAGGGGGGCTCTTTGGCTACACCTTC